The sequence of this TCR beta chain was determined in a study of blood T cell repertoires in COVID-19. Study context: There were acute and convalescent COVID-19 samples, and they came from the United States, Italy and Spain. The cDNA or gDNA used as material had been derived from T cells, B-cell-depleted T cells, or PBMCs.

Here immunoSEQ multiplex PCR was the method, and the copy in TCRdb shows in-frame clones only, minus some. The repertoire holds fewer than 250,000 clones, 80% to 95% seen once, with approximately 0.8% in the top ten. Seattle participants joined during active infection and were tracked over time. This CDR3 is built from 14 residues. Germline V gene data show CDR1 as LNHDA and CDR2 as SQIVND (reference sequence). With V trimmed by 8 bases and J by 10 bases, 12 bases remained unmatched. This sequence joins TRBV19 and TRBJ1-4; 8 positions match TRBD1. The source material was peripheral blood. This receptor was obtained from a man aged 25-45 years with COVID-19, enrolled during active disease. Here the CDR3 reads CASERDRTVGKLFF. The DNA for the CDR3 is TGTGCCAGTGAGAGGGACAGGACGGTCGGAAAACTGTTTTTT.